One and the same sample provided the 9 T cell receptor beta chains below, sequenced in a study of T cell responses to AZD1222 COVID-19 vaccine. Measured with immunoSEQ multiplex PCR; TCRdb has only the in-frame clones, and not every one. Altogether around 120,000 clones are present, 80% to 90% being singletons, with the ten largest covering 7.7%. The sample in question was peripheral blood, obtained on day 0 of AZD1222 vaccination. The receptors derive from an adult in good health.

This chain links TRBV11-2 with TRBJ1-5; maybe TRBD1 (6 bases). Germline lookup yields CDR1 SGHAT and CDR2 FQNNGV. The ends were cut back, 1 base at V and 7 bases at J, with 14 bases in the middle. This CDR3 comprises 15 residues. CDR3 amino acids: CASSLARAGDQPQHF. CDR3 DNA: TGTGCCAGCAGCTTAGCTAGGGCAGGGGACCAGCCCCAGCATTTT.

This clone was seen only a few times. The V gene is TRBV6-2 or TRBV6-3, the J gene TRBJ2-7; TRBD1 matches 8 bases. CDR1 is MNHEY and CDR2 is SVGEGT in the germline V gene. V gave up 6 bases and J gave up 6 bases; unmatched junction bases: 19. The length of the CDR3 is 17 residues. The DNA of the CDR3 is TGTGCCAGCAGCGATGGCCCTGGACAGGGACGTTTTGGCGAGCAGTACTTC. Its protein product is CASSDGPGQGRFGEQYF.

This chain uses TRBV5-4 with TRBJ2-7; D is possibly TRBD1 (5 bases). CDR1 and CDR2 (germline): SGHNT, YYREEE (reference sequence). The CDR3 extends over 14 amino acids. Trimming took 3 bases from V and 0 from J, leaving 10 bases between them. The CDR3 DNA follows: TGTGCCAGCAGCTCCCGAAGGGGCTCCTACGAGCAGTACTTC. Translating it yields CASSSRRGSYEQYF.

The V gene is TRBV4-2, the J gene TRBJ2-2, with D perhaps matching TRBD2 (6 bases). Germline-derived CDR1 and CDR2 are LGHNA and YNFKEQ. V was trimmed by 0 bases and J by 5 bases, leaving 13 bases between them. The CDR3 consists of 16 residues. CDR3 sequence: CASSQEYGRGTGELFF. The CDR3 region has the DNA TGTGCCAGCAGCCAAGAATACGGGAGAGGGACCGGGGAGCTGTTTTTT.

The gene calls are TRBV2 and TRBJ1-5; D remains ambiguous. CDR1 and CDR2 from the germline V gene are SNHLY and FYNNEI. Trimming left V 3 bases short and J 4 bases short, with 4 bases between. The CDR3 extends over 12 amino acids. Written as DNA, the CDR3 is TGTGCCAGCAGTGACAGAAATCAGCCCCAGCATTTT. Translation: CASSDRNQPQHF.

The chain combines TRBV9 with TRBJ2-7; D possibly corresponds to TRBD2 (5 bases). This CDR3 comprises 16 residues. The germline CDR1 and CDR2 sequences are SGDLS and YYNGEE. Trimming pared 0 bases from V and 1 base from J, leaving 14 bases between. This CDR3 is CASSVGRQADSYEQYF. DNA for the CDR3: TGTGCCAGCAGCGTAGGGAGACAAGCGGATTCCTACGAGCAGTACTTC.

The J gene is TRBJ1-1, the V gene TRBV5-4; D is possibly TRBD1 (5 bases). The CDR3 runs to 14 residues. Trimming removed 4 bases from V and 3 bases from J, with 13 bases in between. Germline CDR1 and CDR2: SGHNT and YYREEE (reference sequence). This CDR3 reads CASSPSPGDTEAFF. Written as DNA, the CDR3 is TGTGCCAGCAGCCCCAGTCCGGGGGACACTGAAGCTTTCTTT.

This clone was seen once. The chain carries TRBV6-2 or TRBV6-3 and TRBJ1-1; no clear D. Germline-derived CDR1 and CDR2 are MNHEY and SVGEGT. This CDR3 has 13 amino acids. Trimming removed 2 bases from V and 4 bases from J, with 8 bases in between. CDR3 nucleotide sequence: TGTGCCAGCAGTTACCAGGAGGGCACTGAAGCTTTCTTT. Translated: CASSYQEGTEAFF.

The genes are TRBV6-5 and TRBJ2-7, with D maybe TRBD1 (5 bases). Deletions cut 0 bases from V and 3 bases from J, with 12 bases between. The germline gives CDR1 MNHEY, CDR2 SVGAGI. The CDR3 has 15 amino acids. The CDR3 spells CASSYSGARSYEQYF. CDR3 coding DNA: TGTGCCAGCAGTTACTCAGGGGCGAGGAGCTACGAGCAGTACTTC.